This TCR beta chain was captured in a study of T cells in pancreatic ductal adenocarcinoma. General study findings and limits: Blood clonality (roughly 0.075) did not differ significantly from tumor (about 0.12). Blood had more productive templates and around 8-fold more unique clonotypes than tumor.

Sequenced by immunoSEQ multiplex PCR; TCRdb stores in-frame clones only, minus some. Here the sample spans some 9,400 clones, under 70% being singletons. Germline CDR1 reads SGDLS; CDR2 reads YYNGEE. V was trimmed by 0 bases and J by 3 bases, leaving 18 bases between them. The CDR3 loop spans 17 amino acids. Note on this clone: No antigen is known for it.

The selected patients with pancreatic ductal adenocarcinoma had surgery but no neoadjuvant therapy. The chain has TRBV9 and TRBJ1-1; TRBD1 might be the D (6 bases). Source material: pancreatic tumor tissue. The receptor was isolated from a human donor with pancreatic ductal adenocarcinoma. In DNA form, the CDR3 reads TGTGCCAGCAGCGTAGGCTGGGGGCTAGGTGGGGACACTGAAGCTTTCTTT. Encoded protein: CASSVGWGLGGDTEAFF.